The clone carrying this T cell receptor (beta chain) was counted at least ten times. Stated time point: pre-sensitization, week 0. Treatment defined: therapeutic diphenylcyclopropenone sensitization with weekly scalp DPC. The authors extracted total RNA from unfractionated whole blood. People who gave samples had alopecia, were 18 to 70 years old, and were suitable for DPC. In TCRdb, the RACE reads were re-called with MiXCR into one record per CDR3 protein. Seen here are fewer than 45,000 distinct CDR3 sequences, about a tenth observed once, and the top ten hold roughly a quarter. This specimen belongs to a study of human T cells and chemical hapten exposure. Study summary: DPC (0.01%) was patch tested on the upper back and read at 6 days.

V lost 2 bases to trimming and J lost 2 bases, with 9 bases between them. The CDR3 is 14 amino acids. Germline V gene data show CDR1 as SGDLS and CDR2 as YYNGEE. This material consisted of whole blood, taken in connection with sensitization to the hapten diphenylcyclopropenone (DPC). The V gene is TRBV9, the J gene TRBJ2-3; D not certain. The receptor's source is a man aged 50-60 years with alopecia areata. Some clones in this sample may be carry-over from other donors' samples. In nucleotides, the CDR3 is TGTGCCAGCAGCGTTGAAGCGTACACAGATACGCAGTATTTT. It encodes CASSVEAYTDTQYF.